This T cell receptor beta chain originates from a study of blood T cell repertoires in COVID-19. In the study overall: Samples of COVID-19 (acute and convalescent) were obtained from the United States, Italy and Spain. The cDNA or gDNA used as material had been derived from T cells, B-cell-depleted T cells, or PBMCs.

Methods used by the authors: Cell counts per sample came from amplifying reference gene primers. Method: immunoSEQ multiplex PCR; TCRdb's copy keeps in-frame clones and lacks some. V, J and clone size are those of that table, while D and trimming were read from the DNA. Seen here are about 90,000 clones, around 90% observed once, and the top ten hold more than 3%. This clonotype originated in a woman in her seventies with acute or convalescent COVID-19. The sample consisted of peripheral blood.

This CDR3 reads CASSPRDSHNYGYTF. CDR3 nucleotides: TGTGCCAGCAGCCCCCGGGACAGCCATAACTATGGCTACACCTTC. The rearrangement links TRBV7-8 to TRBJ1-2; 7 bases align to TRBD1. The CDR3 covers 15 residues. In germline, CDR1 is SGHVS, CDR2 FQNEAQ. V lost 5 bases, J lost 1 base, and 7 bases stayed unmatched.